Below, 30 T cell receptor beta chains from the same sample are listed, as sequenced in a study of blood T cell repertoires in COVID-19. Clones were read by immunoSEQ multiplex PCR, and TCRdb kept only the in-frame ones, dropping some. The sample has 30,000 to 45,000 clones; approximately 90% are singletons. The sequencing sample was made of peripheral blood. These receptors were obtained from a human donor in a cohort sampled during active COVID-19.

The V and J genes are TRBV5-1 and TRBJ1-2, with a tentative D call TRBD1 (5 bases). The germline V gene has CDR1 SGHRS and CDR2 YFSETQ. CDR3 size: 13 residues. The V and J ends lost 0 bases and 5 bases respectively, with 8 bases between them. For the CDR3, the DNA is TGCGCCAGCAGCTTGGAGGGGCTATATGGCTACACCTTC. This gives the protein CASSLEGLYGYTF. The full variable domain, in which reference TRBV5-1 and TRBJ1-2 provide the parts outside the CDR3, is KAGVTQTPRYLIKTRGQQVTLSCSPISGHRSVSWYQQTPGQGLQFLFEYFSETQRNKGNFPGRFSGRQFSNSRSEMNVSTLELGDSALYLCASSLEGLYGYTFGSGTRLTVV.

The V and J genes are TRBV4-1 and TRBJ2-1; 7 bases are a match to TRBD1. CDR1 is MGHRA and CDR2 is YSYEKL in the germline V gene. J was trimmed by 4 bases and V by 4 bases; bases with no gene match: 1. The CDR3 runs 13 residues. CDR3 in amino acids: CASSRGQYNEQFF. As DNA, the CDR3 is TGCGCCAGCAGCCGGGGACAGTACAATGAGCAGTTCTTC.

The chain recombines TRBV28 with TRBJ2-7, with a possible D match to TRBD2 (5 bases). This CDR3 is built from 12 residues. From germline, CDR1 is MDHEN and CDR2 SYDVKM. V lost 6 bases, J lost 1 base, and 7 bases lay in between. The CDR3 is CASSPGSYEQYF. In DNA form, the CDR3 reads TGTGCCAGCAGCCCGGGGTCCTACGAGCAGTACTTC.

The chain recombines TRBV18 with TRBJ2-1, with TRBD2 identical over 10 bases. Germline trimming cut 1 base from V and 15 bases from J; bases unmatched to any gene: 12. This CDR3 contains 15 residues. From germline, CDR1 is KGHSH and CDR2 LQKENI. The CDR3 DNA sequence: TGTGCCAGCTCACCACTTGCTAGCGGGAGCCCGAGGGGGTTCTTC. Its translation: CASSPLASGSPRGFF.

V is TRBV4-1 and J is TRBJ2-3, with D possibly being TRBD2 (7 bases). Trimming stripped 0 bases from V and 3 bases from J, with 13 bases between. The CDR3 spans 16 residues. The V gene's germline CDR1 is MGHRA and CDR2 YSYEKL. CDR3 DNA: TGCGCCAGCAGCCAAGATGGGGGGGCCGCGACAGATACGCAGTATTTT. The encoded protein is CASSQDGGAATDTQYF.

The DNA for the CDR3 is TGTGCCAGCAGCCGCTACGGACAGGGAAGCACAGATACGCAGTATTTT. Protein sequence: CASSRYGQGSTDTQYF. V gene TRBV11-2 combines with J gene TRBJ2-3, with 8 bases aligning to TRBD1. From germline, CDR1 is SGHAT and CDR2 FQNNGV. The CDR3 totals 16 residues. After removal of 5 bases from V and 0 bases from J, the junction contained 7 bases not matched to a gene.

This clone appeared a single time. The chain recombines TRBV29-1 with TRBJ2-1, with D tentatively TRBD2 (6 bases). Germline assignment: CDR1 SQVTM and CDR2 ANQGSEA. V gave up 6 bases and J gave up 12 bases, with 15 bases separating them. The CDR3 runs 11 residues. CDR3 bases: TGCAGCGTCACCGGGAGTGGTGGGCAGTTCTTC. Protein sequence: CSVTGSGGQFF.

The chain joins TRBV15 to TRBJ1-2; D is possibly TRBD1 (6 bases). Per germline, CDR1 LNHNV and CDR2 YYDKDF (reference sequence). The germline V and J ends were trimmed by 0 bases and 2 bases, with 13 bases remaining between them. The CDR3 is 16 amino acids. Written as DNA, the CDR3 is TGTGCCACCAGCAGAGAGGACAGCATATCAAACTATGGCTACACCTTC. Translating gives CATSREDSISNYGYTF.

The chain has TRBV2 and TRBJ2-7; tentatively, D is TRBD1 (6 bases). The CDR3 runs to 14 residues. Germline V gives CDR1 SNHLY, CDR2 FYNNEI. V was cut by 5 bases and J by 3 bases, with 14 bases left in between. The CDR3, as DNA: TGTGCCAGCAGTTTACAGGGTCCTTACTACGAGCAGTACTTC. This translates into CASSLQGPYYEQYF.

The chain uses TRBV24-1 and TRBJ2-6, with 7 bases that match TRBD1. The CDR3 is 16 amino acids. After removal of 4 bases from V and 0 bases from J, the junction contained 2 bases not matched to a gene. In germline, CDR1 is KGHDR, CDR2 SFDVKD. CDR3 nucleotides: TGTGCCACCAGTGAGGGACAGTACTCTGGGGCCAACGTCCTGACTTTC. It encodes CATSEGQYSGANVLTF.

This chain connects TRBV6-6 to TRBJ1-1; 8 bases map to TRBD1. The CDR3 spans 16 residues. The V and J ends lost 6 bases and 3 bases, in that order; junction bases with no gene match: 12. CDR1 is MNHNY, CDR2 SVGAGI, per germline (reference sequence). The chain's CDR3 is CASSPRTRGRDTEAFF. The CDR3 DNA follows: TGTGCCAGCAGCCCAAGGACCAGGGGGCGTGACACTGAAGCTTTCTTT.

This chain links TRBV7-2 with TRBJ2-1; D remains ambiguous. With 2 bases removed from V and 10 bases from J, the gap between germline ends came to 9 bases. The CDR3 covers 12 residues. Germline CDR1 reads SGHTA; CDR2 reads FQGNSA. The CDR3 DNA reads TGTGCCAGCAGCTTAAACGCACGGGAGCAGTTCTTC. This translates into CASSLNAREQFF.

The chain combines TRBV24-1 with TRBJ2-1; D is possibly TRBD1 (5 bases). The CDR3 is 15 residues long. The V and J ends lost 4 bases and 0 bases respectively, with 9 bases between them. The V gene's germline CDR1 is KGHDR and CDR2 SFDVKD. Written as DNA, the CDR3 is TGTGCCACCAGTGAAAGGGGAAGCTCCTACAATGAGCAGTTCTTC. Its translation is CATSERGSSYNEQFF.

This clone was counted a single time. The rearrangement uses TRBV7-2 and TRBJ2-1, with D unclear. Per the germline V gene, CDR1 is SGHTA and CDR2 is FQGNSA. The CDR3 extends over 19 amino acids. V dropped 0 bases and J dropped 0 bases, with 18 bases sitting between them. CDR3 protein: CASSLALRQRLSSYNEQFF. The CDR3 DNA reads TGTGCCAGCAGCTTAGCGCTTCGTCAGCGCCTGAGCTCCTACAATGAGCAGTTCTTC.

The J gene is TRBJ2-3, the V gene TRBV4-3; 16 bases line up with TRBD2. Looked up from germline, CDR1 is LGHNA and CDR2 is YSLEER. The V segment lost 5 bases and the J segment 2 bases; nucleotides outside the gene matches: 16. The CDR3 consists of 21 residues. The DNA of the CDR3 is TGCGCCAGCAGCTTCATGGGGGCGAGGGGACTAGCGGGAGGGCCCACAGATACGCAGTATTTT. Its translation is CASSFMGARGLAGGPTDTQYF.

J is TRBJ1-6 and V is TRBV11-2; D is uncertain. Germline V gives CDR1 SGHAT, CDR2 FQNNGV. This CDR3 has 11 residues. Between the trimmed V and J ends, which lost 3 bases and 12 bases, there was a span of 6 bases. The CDR3 DNA sequence: TGTGCCAGCAGCTTCCTCGGACCCCTCCACTTT. Protein sequence: CASSFLGPLHF.

This rearrangement joins TRBV18 to TRBJ2-5, with D tentatively TRBD1 (5 bases). This CDR3 contains 15 residues. The germline V gene encodes CDR1 KGHSH and CDR2 LQKENI. V lost 3 bases to trimming and J lost 0 bases, with 11 bases between them. CDR3 sequence reads: CASSPGRQYQETQYF. The CDR3 coding sequence is TGTGCCAGCTCACCGGGCAGACAGTACCAAGAGACCCAGTACTTC.

The rearrangement joins TRBV3-1 (or the pseudogene TRBV3-2) to TRBJ1-6; TRBD1 might be the D (6 bases). V was pared by 4 bases and J by 5 bases, with 12 bases between. From germline, CDR1 is LGHDT and CDR2 YNNKEL (reference sequence). CDR3 length: 15 residues. CDR3 residues: CASSRPDRDNSPLHF. For the CDR3, the DNA is TGTGCCAGCAGCCGCCCGGACAGAGATAATTCACCCCTCCACTTT.

The rearrangement uses TRBV9 and TRBJ2-3; the D is unclear. CDR1 is SGDLS, CDR2 YYNGEE, per germline. With 0 bases removed from V and 0 bases from J, the gap between germline ends came to 14 bases. The CDR3 length is 17 residues. The CDR3 DNA reads as TGTGCCAGCAGCGTAGAGTCAGCGAGTCCTAGCACAGATACGCAGTATTTT. Translation gives CASSVESASPSTDTQYF.

The chain carries TRBV5-4 and TRBJ2-5; a weak D match, TRBD2 (6 bases). The CDR3 runs 16 residues. V dropped 0 bases and J dropped 3 bases, with 15 bases sitting between them. Germline V gene lookup returns CDR1 SGHNT and CDR2 YYREEE (reference sequence). In nucleotides, the CDR3 is TGTGCCAGCAGCTTGGGGGGGGTCAGACGAGAAGAGACCCAGTACTTC. Protein sequence: CASSLGGVRREETQYF.

The rearrangement uses TRBV27 and TRBJ2-7, with D possibly TRBD1 on 7 matching bases. CDR3 length: 15 amino acids. Germline loops: CDR1 MNHEY, CDR2 SMNVEV (reference sequence). Trimming stripped 6 bases from V and 0 bases from J, with 15 bases between. The CDR3 protein is CASRFQGGNSYEQYF. The CDR3 nucleotides are TGTGCCAGCAGATTCCAGGGGGGCAACTCCTACGAGCAGTACTTC.

The rearrangement uses TRBV2 and TRBJ1-4; 7 bases are shared with TRBD1. Germline loops: CDR1 SNHLY, CDR2 FYNNEI. The CDR3 runs to 13 residues. V dropped 8 bases and J dropped 5; count of bases not matched to a gene: 5. The CDR3 nucleotides read TGTGCCAGCCGGGGACAGTTGAATGAAAAACTGTTTTTT. This translates into CASRGQLNEKLFF.

The chain uses TRBV7-5 and TRBJ1-1; the table calls TRBD1, which could not be checked here. TRBV7-5 is a listed pseudogene. The CDR3 extends over 16 amino acids. This CDR3 reads CVRSSKRQALNTEAFF. CDR3 coding DNA: TGTGTCAGAAGCTCGAAAAGACAGGCTCTGAACACTGAAGCTTTCTTT.

The gene calls are TRBV5-4 and TRBJ2-1; 11 bases align to TRBD1. The CDR3 is 16 residues long. Trimming removed 4 bases from V and 5 bases from J; junction bases left unmatched: 8. CDR1 and CDR2 (germline): SGHNT, YYREEE (reference sequence). CDR3: CASSRGGQGADNEQFF. CDR3 nucleotide sequence: TGTGCCAGCAGCCGTGGTGGACAGGGGGCGGACAATGAGCAGTTCTTC.

This chain connects TRBV6-2 or TRBV6-3 to TRBJ2-1; D uncertain. Germline loops: CDR1 MNHEY, CDR2 SVGEGT. CDR3 length equals 14 residues. With 2 bases removed from V and 6 bases from J, the gap between germline ends came to 11 bases. The CDR3 sequence: CASSYSRLANEQFF. The DNA of the CDR3 is TGTGCCAGCAGTTACAGTCGGTTAGCCAATGAGCAGTTCTTC.

The rearrangement uses TRBV3-1 (or the pseudogene TRBV3-2) and TRBJ1-4; D remains ambiguous. Looked up from germline, CDR1 is LGHDT and CDR2 is YNNKEL (reference sequence). V dropped 4 bases and J dropped 1 base, with 13 bases sitting between them. This CDR3 region has 16 residues. The CDR3 coding sequence is TGTGCCAGCAGCCCCGGAGATCGGGGAACTAATGAAAAACTGTTTTTT. Encoded protein: CASSPGDRGTNEKLFF.

V usage is TRBV21-1 and J usage is TRBJ2-7; TRBD2, as called in the table, went unchecked against the DNA. TRBV21-1 is shown as a pseudogene. This CDR3 comprises 16 residues. CDR3: CASSKPPDSPTYEQYF. The CDR3 DNA reads TGTGCCAGCAGCAAACCTCCCGACTCCCCGACCTACGAGCAGTACTTC.

The chain links TRBV2 to TRBJ2-1; 10 positions match TRBD2. The CDR3 totals 15 residues. Losses at the gene ends were 2 bases for V and 3 bases for J; bases not matched to a gene: 1. The germline gives CDR1 SNHLY, CDR2 FYNNEI. This CDR3 is CASSETSGVYNEQFF. CDR3 sequence (DNA): TGTGCCAGCAGTGAAACTAGCGGGGTCTACAATGAGCAGTTCTTC.

This chain connects TRBV11-3 to TRBJ1-1; D gene ambiguous. In germline, CDR1 is SGHNT, CDR2 YENEEA. The V gene lost 1 base and the J gene lost 4 bases, with 7 bases spanning the gap. The CDR3 totals 13 residues. Written as DNA, the CDR3 is TGTGCCAGCAGCTTAGCACGGTCCACTGAAGCTTTCTTT. It encodes CASSLARSTEAFF.

This clone has a single count. The CDR3 protein is CASSRHAGGRAFF. The DNA for the CDR3 is TGTGCCAGCAGCCGCCACGCAGGGGGCCGAGCTTTCTTT. V usage is TRBV21-1 and J usage is TRBJ1-1; TRBD1 is the table's D call, not checked against the DNA. TRBV21-1 is termed a pseudogene. The length of the CDR3 is 13 residues.